This TCR beta chain was retrieved from a study of T cells expressing NK-cell markers. Whole-study context: Serological testing identified most of the eight sequenced donors as HCMV-seropositive and one as seronegative.

Germline V gene lookup returns CDR1 SGDLS and CDR2 YYNGEE. This CDR3 has 17 residues. No DNA is given; TCRdb re-called the 5' RACE reads and lists each CDR3 protein once. This repertoire includes 150,000 or so distinct CDR3 sequences. The V and J genes are TRBV9 and TRBJ2-2; the TCRdb D gene call, TRBD2, has no DNA to confirm it. Specimen: blood T cells: a sorted CD56 or NKG2C T cell subset, CD4+ or CD8+ T cells, or bulk PBMC T cells (not recorded which). The clonotype originates from a woman aged 18-69 years in good health. The CDR3 sequence is CASSVEVGRDNTGELFF. Combining the CDR3 with reference TRBV9 and TRBJ2-2 gives the whole variable domain DSGVTQTPKHLITATGQRVTLRCSPRSGDLSVYWYQQSLDQGLQFLIQYYNGEERAKGNILERFSAQQFPDLHSELNLSSLELGDSALYFCASSVEVGRDNTGELFFGEGSRLTVL.